This T cell receptor (beta chain) was found in a study of OX40 agonist ivuxolimab in advanced cancers. Background on the study: Mean age around 60 years, range roughly 20 to 85; about 85% male. Study-wide results and caveats: Clonal expansion in partial responders at 0.1-3.0 mg/kg ranked among the lowest. Average numbers of expanded clones were greater in CD8+ T cells than in CD4+.

CDR3 size: 16 residues. Germline V gives CDR1 SGDLS, CDR2 YYNGEE. The germline V and J ends were trimmed by 3 bases and 1 base, with 16 bases remaining between them. To note about this clone: Its cognate antigen is unknown.

Using immunoSEQ multiplex PCR, the repertoire was profiled, and TCRdb retains in-frame clones only, with some absent. Among 80,000 to 100,000 clones, about 91% were seen once, and the ten largest hold roughly 0.5%. The sequence was collected from an adult with an advanced solid tumor such as melanoma, head and neck, liver or kidney cancer. Specimen: CD4+ or CD8+ T cells sorted from blood, collected in a trial of the OX40 agonist ivuxolimab. The rearrangement links TRBV9 to TRBJ1-1, with D maybe TRBD1 (6 bases). The CDR3 loop reads CASSAGNRGANTEAFF. The CDR3 coding sequence is TGTGCCAGCAGCGCAGGGAATCGGGGGGCGAACACTGAAGCTTTCTTT.